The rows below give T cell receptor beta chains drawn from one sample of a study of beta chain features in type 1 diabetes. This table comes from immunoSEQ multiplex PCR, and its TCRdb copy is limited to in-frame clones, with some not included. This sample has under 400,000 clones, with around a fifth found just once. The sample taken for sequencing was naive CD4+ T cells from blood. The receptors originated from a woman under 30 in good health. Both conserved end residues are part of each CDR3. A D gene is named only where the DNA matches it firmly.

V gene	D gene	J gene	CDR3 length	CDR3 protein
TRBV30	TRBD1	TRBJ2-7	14	CAWRRTGGKGEQYF
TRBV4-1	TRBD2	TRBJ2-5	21	CASSGWGMESASGRMEETQYF
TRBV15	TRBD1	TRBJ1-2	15	CATSSRDRGFGGYTF
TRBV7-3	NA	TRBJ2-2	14	CASSSSGNTGELFF
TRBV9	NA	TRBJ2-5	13	CASSVGLQETQYF
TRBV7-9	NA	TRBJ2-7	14	CASSFRGRTYEQYF
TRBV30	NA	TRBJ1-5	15	CAWSVGGLSNQPQHF
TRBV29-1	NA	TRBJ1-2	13	CSALSFGLAGYTF
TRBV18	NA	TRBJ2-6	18	CASSPRVGPTSGANVLTF
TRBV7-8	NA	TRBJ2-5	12	CASSHRSGSQYF
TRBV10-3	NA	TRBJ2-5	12	CAISGSTETQYF
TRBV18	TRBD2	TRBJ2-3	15	CASSPPGRERDTQYF
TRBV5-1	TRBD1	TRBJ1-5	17	CASSLGQGGSTNQPQHF
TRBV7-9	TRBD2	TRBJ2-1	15	CASSVAGGVYNEQFF
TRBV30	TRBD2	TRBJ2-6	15	CAWSSGGSGANVLTF
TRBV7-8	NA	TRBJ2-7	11	CASSLVNEQYF
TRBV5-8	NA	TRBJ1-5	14	CASSGGVRDQPQHF
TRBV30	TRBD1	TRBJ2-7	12	CAWRTGGGEQYF
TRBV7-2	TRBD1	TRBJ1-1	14	CASSSDRGNAEAFF
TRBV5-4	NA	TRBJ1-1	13	CASSIQVNTEAFF
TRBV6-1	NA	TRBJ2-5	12	CASIASRETQYF
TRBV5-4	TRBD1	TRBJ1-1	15	CASSATGGANTEAFF
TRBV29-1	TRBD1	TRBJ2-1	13	CSVDRGTYNEQFF
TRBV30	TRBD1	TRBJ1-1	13	CAWTQGRDTEAFF
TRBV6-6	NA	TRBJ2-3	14	CASSLRGPPDTQYF
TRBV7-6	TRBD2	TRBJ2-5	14	CASSLGAGAETQYF
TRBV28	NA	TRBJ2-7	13	CASSRVAGHEQYF
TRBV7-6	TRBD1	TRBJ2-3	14	CASSLRTGLDTQYF
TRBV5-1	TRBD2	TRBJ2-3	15	CASSPGLARTDTQYF
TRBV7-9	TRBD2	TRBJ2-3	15	CASSPGGGSTDTQYF
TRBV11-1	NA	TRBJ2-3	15	CASSLSDRYTDTQYF
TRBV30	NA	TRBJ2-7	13	CAWSGLQGNEQYF
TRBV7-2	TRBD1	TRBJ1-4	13	CASSLDREEKLFF
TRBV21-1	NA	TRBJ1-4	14	CARPRDRVNEKLFF
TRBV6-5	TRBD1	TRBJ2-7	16	CASSYSGQAIFYEQYF
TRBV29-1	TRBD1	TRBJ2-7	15	CSVEDLTGGTYEQYF
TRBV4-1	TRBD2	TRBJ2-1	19	CASGRTRGGSGSSYNEQFF
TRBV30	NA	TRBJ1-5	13	CAWSVADDQPQHF
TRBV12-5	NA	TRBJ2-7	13	CASGLGGNYEQYF